Described below is a single T cell receptor beta chain sequence and its context. Its antigen is as yet unknown. TRB amplification used roughly 250 ng of peripheral blood genomic DNA. The sample is drawn from a study of T cell clusters in autoimmune cytopenias. The wider study: A median of roughly 52,000 TRB reads per sample yielded a median around 2,500 distinct clonotypes.

TRB rearrangements were amplified by touch-down multiplex PCR with mixed TRB-A/B primers. TCRdb derives one entry per CDR3 protein from the multiplex PCR reads, leaving out DNA. This listing includes around 6,000 distinct CDR3 sequences. Study conclusions and caveats: Physiological T cell clusters of healthy donors were apparently absent in primary autoimmune cytopenia patients. TRB repertoire shifts in secondary cytopenia and chronic lymphocytic leukemia mostly reflected lymphoma, not autoimmunity.

Germline lookup yields CDR1 SEHNR and CDR2 FQNEAQ (reference sequence). This CDR3 comprises 15 residues. These data were also reused for a study on T cell repertoires in aging, cancer and after chemotherapy. This second report adds: About 8.9 million TCR reads made up the full dataset.

The rearrangement links TRBV7-9 to TRBJ2-1; TCRdb returns TRBD1, unconfirmable since there is no DNA. The specimen was peripheral blood. The sequence came from a human donor in good health. CDR3 sequence: CASSPPGTTYNEQFF.